This T cell receptor (beta chain) was profiled in a study of a mutant IDH1 vaccine in newly diagnosed glioma. As for this clone: What it binds is unknown. Compared with germline, one end of the junction differs, possibly owing to a read error.

CDR1 is SSHAT, CDR2 FNYEAQ, per germline (reference sequence). The CDR3 covers 13 residues. Data came from immunoSEQ multiplex PCR; TCRdb stores just in-frame clones and leaves some out. The data show 50,000 to 70,000 clones, with 80% to 90% seen just once and approximately 8% held by the top ten. Time point indicated: week 23, last vaccination. One vaccine dose held 300 ug of mutant IDH1 20-mer peptide and came with topical imiquimod. The TCR originated in a woman aged 40 to 50 with glioma. Some clones in this sample may be carry-over from other donors' samples. The source material was PBMCs, sampled from a glioma patient whose treatment included an IDH1 peptide vaccine. This chain links TRBV7-7 with TRBJ2-1, with D tentatively TRBD2 (5 bases). Here the CDR3 DNA reads TGTGCTAGCAGCTTAGCGCCGAGGAGCGAGCAGTTCTTC. It codes for CASSLAPRSEQFF. The entire variable domain, with the rest obtained from reference TRBV7-7 and TRBJ2-1, is as follows: GAGVSQSPRYKVTKRGQDVTLRCDPISSHATLYWYQQALGQGPEFLTYFNYEAQPDKSGLPSDRFSAERPEGSISTLTIQRTEQRDSAMYRCASSLAPRSEQFFGPGTRLTVL.